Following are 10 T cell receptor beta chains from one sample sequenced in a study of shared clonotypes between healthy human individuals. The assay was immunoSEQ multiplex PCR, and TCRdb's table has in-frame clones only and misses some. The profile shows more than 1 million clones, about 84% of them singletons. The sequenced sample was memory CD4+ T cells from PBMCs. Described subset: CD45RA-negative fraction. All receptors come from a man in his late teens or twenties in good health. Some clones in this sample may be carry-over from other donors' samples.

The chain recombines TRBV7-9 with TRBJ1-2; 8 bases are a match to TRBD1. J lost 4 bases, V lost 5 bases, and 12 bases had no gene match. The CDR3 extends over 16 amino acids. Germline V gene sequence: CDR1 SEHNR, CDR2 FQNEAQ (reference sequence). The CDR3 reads CASSQTMTGVGYGYTF. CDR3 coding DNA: TGTGCCAGCAGCCAGACTATGACAGGGGTTGGCTATGGCTACACCTTC.

CDR3: CASSPDRTEAFF. DNA for the CDR3: TGTGCCAGCAGCCCCGATCGCACTGAAGCTTTCTTT. V gene TRBV7-2 combines with J gene TRBJ1-1; D gene ambiguous. This CDR3 region has 12 residues. Trimming shortened V by 5 bases and J by 4 bases, and 8 bases separated the two germline ends. Germline V gene sequence: CDR1 SGHTA, CDR2 FQGNSA.

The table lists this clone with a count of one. Here the CDR3 reads CASSTPQGPLYNEQFF. The CDR3 nucleotides read TGTGCCAGCAGCACCCCACAGGGGCCCTTATACAATGAGCAGTTCTTC. The chain recombines TRBV7-2 with TRBJ2-1; the match to TRBD1 covers 7 bases. The junction had 11 bases not matched to a gene; V was cut back by 5 bases and J by 4 bases. CDR1 is SGHTA, CDR2 FQGNSA, per germline. The CDR3 covers 16 residues.

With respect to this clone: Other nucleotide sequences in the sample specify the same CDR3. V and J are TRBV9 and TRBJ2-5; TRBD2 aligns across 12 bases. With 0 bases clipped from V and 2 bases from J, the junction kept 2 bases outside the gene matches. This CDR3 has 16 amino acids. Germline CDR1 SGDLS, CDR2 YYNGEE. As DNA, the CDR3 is TGTGCCAGCAGCGTAGGGACTAGCGGGACACAAGAGACCCAGTACTTC. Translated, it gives CASSVGTSGTQETQYF.

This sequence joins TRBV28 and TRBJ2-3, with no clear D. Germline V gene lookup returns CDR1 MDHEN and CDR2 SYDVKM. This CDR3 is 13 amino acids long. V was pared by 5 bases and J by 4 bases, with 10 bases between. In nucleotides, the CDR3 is TGTGCCAGCAGTCCCCAAAGGGCAGATACGCAGTATTTT. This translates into CASSPQRADTQYF.

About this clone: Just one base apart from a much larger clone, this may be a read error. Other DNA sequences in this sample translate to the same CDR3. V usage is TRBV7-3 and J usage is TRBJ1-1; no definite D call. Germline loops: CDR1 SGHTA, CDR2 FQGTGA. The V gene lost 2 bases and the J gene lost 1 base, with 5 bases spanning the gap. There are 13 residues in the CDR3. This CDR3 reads CASSLYENTEAFF. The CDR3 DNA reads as TGTGCCAGCAGCTTATATGAGAACACTGAAGCTTTCTTT.

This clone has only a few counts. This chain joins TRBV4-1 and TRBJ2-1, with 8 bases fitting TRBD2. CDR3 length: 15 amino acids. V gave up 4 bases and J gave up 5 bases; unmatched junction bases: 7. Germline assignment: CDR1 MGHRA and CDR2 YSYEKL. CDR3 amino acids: CASSPPGSGNNEQFF. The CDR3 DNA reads TGCGCCAGCAGCCCCCCCGGTAGCGGGAACAATGAGCAGTTCTTC.

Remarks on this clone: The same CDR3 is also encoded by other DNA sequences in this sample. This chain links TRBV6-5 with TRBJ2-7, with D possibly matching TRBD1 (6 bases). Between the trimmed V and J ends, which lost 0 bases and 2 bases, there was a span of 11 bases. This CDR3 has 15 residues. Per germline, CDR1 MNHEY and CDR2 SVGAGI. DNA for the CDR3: TGTGCCAGCAGTTACTCGGGCAGGGGAACCTACGAGCAGTACTTC. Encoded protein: CASSYSGRGTYEQYF.

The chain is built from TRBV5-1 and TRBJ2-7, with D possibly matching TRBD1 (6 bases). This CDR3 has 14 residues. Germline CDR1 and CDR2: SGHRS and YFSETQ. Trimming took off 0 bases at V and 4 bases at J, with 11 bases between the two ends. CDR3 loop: CASSLDRAKYEQYF. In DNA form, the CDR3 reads TGCGCCAGCAGCTTGGACAGGGCTAAGTACGAGCAGTACTTC.

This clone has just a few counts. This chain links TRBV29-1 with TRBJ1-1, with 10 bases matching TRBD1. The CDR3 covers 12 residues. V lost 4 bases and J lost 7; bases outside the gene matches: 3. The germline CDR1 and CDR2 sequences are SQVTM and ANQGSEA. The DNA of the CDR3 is TGCAGCGTTGGGGACAGGGGTTATGAAGCTTTCTTT. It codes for CSVGDRGYEAFF.